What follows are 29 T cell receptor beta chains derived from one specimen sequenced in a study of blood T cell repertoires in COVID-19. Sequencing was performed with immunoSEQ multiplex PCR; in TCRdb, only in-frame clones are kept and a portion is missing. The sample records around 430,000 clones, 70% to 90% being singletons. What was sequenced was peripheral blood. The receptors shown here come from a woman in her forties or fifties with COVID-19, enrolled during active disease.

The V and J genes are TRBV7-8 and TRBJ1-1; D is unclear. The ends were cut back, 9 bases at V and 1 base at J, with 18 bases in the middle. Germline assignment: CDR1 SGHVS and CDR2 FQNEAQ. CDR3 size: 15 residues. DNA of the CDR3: TGTGCCAGTCACCCAACCGGGGAAGGGAACACTGAAGCTTTCTTT. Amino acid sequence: CASHPTGEGNTEAFF.

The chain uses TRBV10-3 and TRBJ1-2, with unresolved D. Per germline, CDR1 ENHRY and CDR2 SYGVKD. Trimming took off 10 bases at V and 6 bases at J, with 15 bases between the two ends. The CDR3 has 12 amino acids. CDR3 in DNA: TGTGCCACCTTGGGCGGGGAACATGGCTACACCTTC. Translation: CATLGGEHGYTF.

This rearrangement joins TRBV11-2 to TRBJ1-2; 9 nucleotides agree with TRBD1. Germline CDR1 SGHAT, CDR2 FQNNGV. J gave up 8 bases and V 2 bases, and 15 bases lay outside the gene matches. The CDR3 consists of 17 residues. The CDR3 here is CASSLYGGGQGNKGYTF. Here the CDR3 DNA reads TGTGCCAGCAGCTTATACGGAGGGGGACAGGGTAATAAGGGCTACACCTTC.

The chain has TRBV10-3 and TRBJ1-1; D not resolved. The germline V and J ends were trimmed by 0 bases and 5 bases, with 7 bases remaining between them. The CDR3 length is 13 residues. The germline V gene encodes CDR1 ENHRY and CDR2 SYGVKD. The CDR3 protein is CAISESVGTEAFF. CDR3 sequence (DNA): TGTGCCATCAGTGAGTCCGTCGGGACTGAAGCTTTCTTT.

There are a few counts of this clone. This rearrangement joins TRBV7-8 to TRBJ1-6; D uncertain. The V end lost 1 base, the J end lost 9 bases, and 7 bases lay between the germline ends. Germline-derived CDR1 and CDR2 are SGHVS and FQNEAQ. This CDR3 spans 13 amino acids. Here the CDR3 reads CASSLDGGSPLHF. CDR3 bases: TGTGCCAGCAGCTTAGACGGCGGTTCACCCCTCCACTTT.

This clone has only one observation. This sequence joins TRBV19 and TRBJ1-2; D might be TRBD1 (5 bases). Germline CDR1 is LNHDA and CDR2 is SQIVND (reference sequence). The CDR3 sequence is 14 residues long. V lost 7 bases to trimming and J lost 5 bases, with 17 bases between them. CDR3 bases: TGTGCCAGTACCTCCTCGACAGTGACATATGGCTACACCTTC. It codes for CASTSSTVTYGYTF.

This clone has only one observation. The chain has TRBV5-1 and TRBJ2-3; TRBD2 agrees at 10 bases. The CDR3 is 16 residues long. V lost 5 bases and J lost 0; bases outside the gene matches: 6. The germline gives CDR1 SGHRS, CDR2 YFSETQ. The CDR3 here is CASRRSGGRSTDTQYF. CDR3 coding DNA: TGCGCCAGCAGACGTAGCGGGGGGCGTAGCACAGATACGCAGTATTTT.

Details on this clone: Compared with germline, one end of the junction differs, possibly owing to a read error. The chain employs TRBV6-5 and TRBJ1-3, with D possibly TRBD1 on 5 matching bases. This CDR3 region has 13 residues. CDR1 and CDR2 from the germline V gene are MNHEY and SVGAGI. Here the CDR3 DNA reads TGTGCCAGCAGTCCCCCTGGTACAGGAAAAGAAGATTTT. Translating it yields CASSPPGTGKEDF.

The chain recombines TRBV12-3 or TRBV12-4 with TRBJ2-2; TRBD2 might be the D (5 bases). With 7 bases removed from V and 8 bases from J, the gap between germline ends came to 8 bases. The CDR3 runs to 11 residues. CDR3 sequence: CASTRGGELFF. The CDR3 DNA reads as TGTGCCAGCACCCGAGGGGGGGAGCTGTTTTTT.

CDR3 sequence reads: CASSAGQGPEAFF. DNA of the CDR3: TGTGCCAGCAGCGCCGGACAGGGGCCTGAAGCTTTCTTT. This chain connects TRBV7-8 to TRBJ1-1; 9 bases line up with TRBD1. The CDR3 runs to 13 residues. CDR1 is SGHVS and CDR2 is FQNEAQ in the germline V gene. After removal of 5 bases from V and 6 bases from J, the junction contained 4 bases not matched to a gene.

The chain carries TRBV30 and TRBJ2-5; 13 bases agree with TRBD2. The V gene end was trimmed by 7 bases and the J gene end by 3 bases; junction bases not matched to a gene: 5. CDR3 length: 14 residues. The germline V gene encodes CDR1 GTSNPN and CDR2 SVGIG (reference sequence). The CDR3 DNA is TGTGCCTCGGAAGGGACTAGCGGGAAAGAGACCCAGTACTTC. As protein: CASEGTSGKETQYF.

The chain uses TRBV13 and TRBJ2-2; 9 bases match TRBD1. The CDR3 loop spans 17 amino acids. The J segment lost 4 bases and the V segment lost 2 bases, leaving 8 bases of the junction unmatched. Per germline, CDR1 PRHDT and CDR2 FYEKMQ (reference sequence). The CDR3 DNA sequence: TGTGCCAGCAGCTTATCCTTCGGGACAGGGCCCACCGGGGAGCTGTTTTTT. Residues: CASSLSFGTGPTGELFF.

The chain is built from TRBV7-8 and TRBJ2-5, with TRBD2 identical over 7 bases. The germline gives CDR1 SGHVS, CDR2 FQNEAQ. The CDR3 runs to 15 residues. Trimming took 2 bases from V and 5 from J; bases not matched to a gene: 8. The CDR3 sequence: CASSLIGTMGETQYF. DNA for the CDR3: TGTGCCAGCAGCTTAATCGGGACTATGGGGGAGACCCAGTACTTC.

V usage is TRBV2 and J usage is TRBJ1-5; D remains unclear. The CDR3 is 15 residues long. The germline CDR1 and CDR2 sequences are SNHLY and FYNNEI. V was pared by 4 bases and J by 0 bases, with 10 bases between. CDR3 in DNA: TGTGCCAGCAGTGGAAGCAGGTATAGCAATCAGCCCCAGCATTTT. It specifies CASSGSRYSNQPQHF.

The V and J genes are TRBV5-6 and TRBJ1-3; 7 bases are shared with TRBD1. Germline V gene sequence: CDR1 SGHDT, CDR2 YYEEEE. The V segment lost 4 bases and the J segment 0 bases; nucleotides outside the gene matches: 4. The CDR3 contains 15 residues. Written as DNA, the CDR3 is TGTGCCAGCAGCCTGGGACAGAGCTCTGGAAACACCATATATTTT. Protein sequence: CASSLGQSSGNTIYF.

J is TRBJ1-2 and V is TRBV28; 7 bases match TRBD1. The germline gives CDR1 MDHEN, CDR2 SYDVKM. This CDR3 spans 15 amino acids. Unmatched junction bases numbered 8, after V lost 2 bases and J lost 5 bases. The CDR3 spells CASSLVRGRGYGYTF. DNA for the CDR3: TGTGCCAGCAGTTTAGTGAGGGGGCGGGGATATGGCTACACCTTC.

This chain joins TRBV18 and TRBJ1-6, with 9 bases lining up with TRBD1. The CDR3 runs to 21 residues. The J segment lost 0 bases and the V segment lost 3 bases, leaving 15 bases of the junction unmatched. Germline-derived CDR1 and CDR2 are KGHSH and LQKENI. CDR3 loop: CASSPRTSTGGLSSYNSPLHF. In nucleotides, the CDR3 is TGTGCCAGCTCACCTCGAACCTCCACAGGGGGCTTGAGCTCCTATAATTCACCCCTCCACTTT.

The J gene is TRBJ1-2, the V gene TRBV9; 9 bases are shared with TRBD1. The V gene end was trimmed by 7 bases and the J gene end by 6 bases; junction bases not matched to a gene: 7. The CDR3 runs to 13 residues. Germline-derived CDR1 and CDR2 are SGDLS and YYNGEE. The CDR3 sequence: CASARDRDDGYTF. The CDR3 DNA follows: TGTGCCAGCGCCCGGGACAGGGATGATGGCTACACCTTC.

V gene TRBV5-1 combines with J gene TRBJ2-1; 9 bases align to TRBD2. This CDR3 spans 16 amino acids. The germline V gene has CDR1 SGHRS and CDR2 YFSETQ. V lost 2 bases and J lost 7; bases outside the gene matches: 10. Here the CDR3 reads CASSFDSGGLSNEQFF. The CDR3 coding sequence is TGCGCCAGCAGCTTCGATAGCGGGGGCCTCTCTAATGAGCAGTTCTTC.

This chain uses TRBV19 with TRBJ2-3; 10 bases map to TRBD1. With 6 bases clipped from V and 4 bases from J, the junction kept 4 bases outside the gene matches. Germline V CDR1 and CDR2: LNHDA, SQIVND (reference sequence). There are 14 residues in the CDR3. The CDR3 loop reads CASRDRGTSDTQYF. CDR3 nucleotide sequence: TGTGCCAGTAGGGACAGGGGGACGTCAGATACGCAGTATTTT. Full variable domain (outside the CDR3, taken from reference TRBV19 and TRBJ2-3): DGGITQSPKYLFRKEGQNVTLSCEQNLNHDAMYWYRQDPGQGLRLIYYSQIVNDFQKGDIAEGYSVSREKKESFPLTVTSAQKNPTAFYLCASRDRGTSDTQYFGPGTRLTVL.

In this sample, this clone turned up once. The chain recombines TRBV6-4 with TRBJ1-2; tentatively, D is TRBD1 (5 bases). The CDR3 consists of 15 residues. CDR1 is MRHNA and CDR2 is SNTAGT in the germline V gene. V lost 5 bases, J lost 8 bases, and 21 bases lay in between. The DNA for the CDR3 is TGTGCCAGCAGTCTTGGACATGGGGGGACCTACGGCTACACCTTC. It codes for CASSLGHGGTYGYTF.

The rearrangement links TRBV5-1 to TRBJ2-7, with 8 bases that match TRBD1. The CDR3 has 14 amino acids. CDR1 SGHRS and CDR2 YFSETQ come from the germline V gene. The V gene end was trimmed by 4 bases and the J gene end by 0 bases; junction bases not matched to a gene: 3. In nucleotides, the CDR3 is TGCGCCAGCAGCCAGACAGGGGCCTCCTACGAGCAGTACTTC. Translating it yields CASSQTGASYEQYF.

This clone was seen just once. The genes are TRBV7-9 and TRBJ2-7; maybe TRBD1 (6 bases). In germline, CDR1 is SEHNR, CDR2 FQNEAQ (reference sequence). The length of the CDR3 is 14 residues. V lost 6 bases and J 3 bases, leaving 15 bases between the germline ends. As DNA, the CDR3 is TGTGCCAGCAGTGGCGGCGGACAGCACTACGAGCAGTACTTC. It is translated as CASSGGGQHYEQYF.

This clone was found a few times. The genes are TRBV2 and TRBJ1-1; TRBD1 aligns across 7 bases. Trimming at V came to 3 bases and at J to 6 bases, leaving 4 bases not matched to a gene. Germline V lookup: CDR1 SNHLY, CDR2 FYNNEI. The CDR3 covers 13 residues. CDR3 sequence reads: CASSEGQKAEAFF. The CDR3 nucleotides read TGTGCCAGCAGTGAGGGACAGAAGGCTGAAGCTTTCTTT.

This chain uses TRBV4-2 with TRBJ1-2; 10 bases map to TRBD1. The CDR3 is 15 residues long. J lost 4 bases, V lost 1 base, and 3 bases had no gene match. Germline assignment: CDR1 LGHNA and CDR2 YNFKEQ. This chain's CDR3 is CASSQGQGAGYGYTF. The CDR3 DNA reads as TGTGCCAGCAGCCAAGGACAGGGGGCGGGCTATGGCTACACCTTC.

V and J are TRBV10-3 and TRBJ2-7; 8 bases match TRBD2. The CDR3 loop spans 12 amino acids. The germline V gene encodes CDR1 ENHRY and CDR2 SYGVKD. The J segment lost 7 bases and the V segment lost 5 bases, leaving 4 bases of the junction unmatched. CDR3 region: CAISRLAGEQYF. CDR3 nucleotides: TGTGCCATCAGTCGTCTAGCGGGTGAGCAGTACTTC.

CDR3 coding DNA: TGTGCCAGCAGCAGATTAGCCGTGAACACTGAAGCTTTCTTT. It encodes CASSRLAVNTEAFF. This chain uses TRBV5-4 with TRBJ1-1, with D uncertain. This CDR3 is 14 amino acids long. In germline, CDR1 is SGHNT, CDR2 YYREEE (reference sequence). V was shortened by 4 bases and J by 0 bases, with 10 bases between the two germline ends.

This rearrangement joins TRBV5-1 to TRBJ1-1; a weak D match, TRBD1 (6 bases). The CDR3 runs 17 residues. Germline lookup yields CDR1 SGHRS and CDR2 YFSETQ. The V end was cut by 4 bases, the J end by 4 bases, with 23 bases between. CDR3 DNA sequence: TGCGCCAGCAGCCCGAACCGACTACAGGGTCTCCGCACTGAAGCTTTCTTT. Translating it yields CASSPNRLQGLRTEAFF. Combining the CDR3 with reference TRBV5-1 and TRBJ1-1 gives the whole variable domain KAGVTQTPRYLIKTRGQQVTLSCSPISGHRSVSWYQQTPGQGLQFLFEYFSETQRNKGNFPGRFSGRQFSNSRSEMNVSTLELGDSALYLCASSPNRLQGLRTEAFFGQGTRLTVV.

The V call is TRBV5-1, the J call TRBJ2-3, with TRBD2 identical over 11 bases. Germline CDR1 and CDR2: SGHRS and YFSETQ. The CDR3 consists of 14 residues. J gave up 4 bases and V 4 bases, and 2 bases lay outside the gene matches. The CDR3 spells CASSLGLAADTQYF. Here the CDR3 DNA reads TGCGCCAGCAGCCTGGGACTAGCGGCAGATACGCAGTATTTT.